The source of this T cell receptor (beta chain) is a study of blood T cell repertoires in COVID-19. Trimming stripped 1 base from V and 1 base from J, with 19 bases between. From germline, CDR1 is MGHRA and CDR2 YSYEKL. The CDR3 has 18 amino acids. Produced via immunoSEQ multiplex PCR; TCRdb's table is partial and in-frame only. This sample has tens of thousands of clones, with around 88% found just once. The sequence was collected from a woman in her seventies with acute or convalescent COVID-19. V and J are TRBV4-1 and TRBJ1-1; tentative D call: TRBD1 (6 bases). The sample comprised peripheral blood. CDR3 DNA: TGCGCCAGCAGCCAAGTACCCTTCCCAGGGGAGCGGAACACTGAAGCTTTCTTT. Residues: CASSQVPFPGERNTEAFF.